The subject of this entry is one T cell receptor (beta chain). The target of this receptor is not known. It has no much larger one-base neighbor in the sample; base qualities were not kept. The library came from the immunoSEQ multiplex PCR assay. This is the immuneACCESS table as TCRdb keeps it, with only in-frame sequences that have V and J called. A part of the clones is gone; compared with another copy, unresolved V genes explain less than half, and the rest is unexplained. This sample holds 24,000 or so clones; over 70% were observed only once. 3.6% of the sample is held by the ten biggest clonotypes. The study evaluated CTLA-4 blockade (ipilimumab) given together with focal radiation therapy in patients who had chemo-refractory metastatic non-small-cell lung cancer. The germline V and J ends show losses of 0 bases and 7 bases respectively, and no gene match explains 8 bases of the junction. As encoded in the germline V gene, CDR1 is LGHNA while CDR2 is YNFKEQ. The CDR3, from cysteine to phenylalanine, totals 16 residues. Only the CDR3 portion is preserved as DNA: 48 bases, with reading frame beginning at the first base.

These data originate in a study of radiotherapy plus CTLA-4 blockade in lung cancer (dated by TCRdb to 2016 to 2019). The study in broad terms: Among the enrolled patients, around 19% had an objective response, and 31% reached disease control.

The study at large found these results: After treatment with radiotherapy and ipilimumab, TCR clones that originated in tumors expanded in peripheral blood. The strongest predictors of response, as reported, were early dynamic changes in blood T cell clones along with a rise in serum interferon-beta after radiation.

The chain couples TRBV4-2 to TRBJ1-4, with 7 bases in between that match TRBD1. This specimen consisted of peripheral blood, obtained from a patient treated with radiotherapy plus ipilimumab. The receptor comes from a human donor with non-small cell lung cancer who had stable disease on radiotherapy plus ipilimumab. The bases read TGTGCCAGCAGCCAAGATTTGACAGGGCCGATTGAAAAACTGTTTTTT. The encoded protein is CASSQDLTGPIEKLFF.